This T cell receptor (beta chain) was recorded in a study of blood T cells in healthy people across ages. With regard to this clonotype: Relative to the germline gene, one junction end is altered; a read error may explain this.

A second PCR, run for roughly 7 to 12 cycles, used a sample-barcoded 5' primer plus a J-beta primer mix. TCRdb used MiXCR to reprocess the 5' RACE reads, holding one entry per CDR3 protein. Of approximately 800,000 distinct CDR3 sequences listed, 35% to 50% were seen once; the top ten hold 15% to 20%. The CDR3 runs 14 residues. The germline gives CDR1 SGHRS, CDR2 YFSETQ. Sequences were obtained from blood. This rearrangement joins TRBV5-1 to TRBJ1-1; D possibly corresponds to TRBD1 (5 bases). This TCR was recovered from a man aged 80 or over in good health. As DNA, the CDR3 is TGCGCCGGCAGCTGGGACCTTAGGAACACTGAAGCTTTCTTT. Residues: CAGSWDLRNTEAFF.